Listed below are T cell receptor beta chains from one sample, sequenced in a study of cytomegalovirus exposure and HLA in healthy donors. Data came from immunoSEQ multiplex PCR; TCRdb stores just in-frame clones and leaves some out. The table includes fewer than 200,000 clones, roughly 85% detected once. The sequenced material came from PBMCs. These receptors were collected from a male donor in good health and CMV-seronegative. The CDR3 runs from the conserved cysteine through the conserved F or W.

>TRBJ2-3|15|TRBV7-6
CASSSGLAGVDTQYF
>TRBJ2-3|15|TRBV6-1
CASSRTSGGSDTQYF
>TRBJ2-1|16|TRBV7-9
CSSSRNRGYSYNEQFF
>TRBJ2-3|16|TRBV5-4
CASSFKREGGTDTQYF
>TRBJ2-5|15|TRBV6-5
CASSQISGRVPTQYF
>TRBJ1-2|15|TRBV7-2
CASSLGGTLNYGYTF
>TRBJ2-7|16|TRBV11-2
CASSPGGGKAPFEQYF
>TRBJ2-7|14|TRBV9
CASSVGGRTYEQYF
>TRBJ1-1|14|TRBV9
CASSVTQGNTEAFF
>TRBJ1-4|17|TRBV10-3
CAISESKLSREFGKLFF
>TRBJ2-2|16|TRBV7-7
CASSLEPSGSTGELFF
>TRBJ2-1|18|TRBV19
CASIGGLGGGASYNEQFF
>TRBJ2-2|16|TRBV30
CAWSVLLGLQSGELFF
>TRBJ1-1|14|TRBV5-1
CASSFGGLNTEAFF
>TRBJ2-7|14|TRBV19
CATAKNRGPYEQYF
>TRBJ2-7|14|TRBV5-4
CASSLEGVSYEQYF
>TRBJ1-3|15|TRBV6-6
CASRLTATTGNTIYF
>TRBJ2-2|15|TRBV9
CASSVQSANTGELFF
>TRBJ2-3|17|TRBV27
CTSSKISGGTRTDTQYF
>TRBJ1-2|16|TRBV6-5
CASSYSSGIGNYGYTF
>TRBJ2-7|14|TRBV6-1
CASSVRDRAYEQYF
>TRBJ1-4|14|TRBV2
CASSEGQGREKLFF
>TRBJ2-2|15|TRBV18
CASSGLAEYTGELFF
>TRBJ2-2|14|TRBV7-9
CASSLPYNTGELFF
>TRBJ1-5|18|TRBV21-1
CASSKEGQGGNSNQPQHF
>TRBJ1-1|12|TRBV6-5
CASSNRGYEAFF
>TRBJ1-5|18|TRBV28
CASSLERDRGWDNQPQHF
>TRBJ1-2|20|TRBV6-4
CASSGYSRESGSLGDYGYTF
>TRBJ1-2|15|TRBV25-1
CASSEWGTGVDGYTF
>-|17|TRBV5-1
CASSLARTSGVSYEQYF
>TRBJ2-6|19|TRBV5-1
CASSLVTNLGGSGANVLTF
>TRBJ2-7|17|TRBV5-1
CASSLTLQRINSYEQYF
>TRBJ1-1|14|TRBV5-1
CASSALDTYTEAFF
>TRBJ2-3|16|TRBV5-4
CASSLVLAGGGDTQYF
>TRBJ2-7|15|TRBV27
CASSFGSSGGWEQYF
>TRBJ2-7|13|TRBV7-6
CASSLESSGVVYF
>TRBJ2-7|13|TRBV28
CATELAGGEEQYF
>TRBJ1-4|16|TRBV19
CASSITGASTNEKLFF
>TRBJ2-7|15|TRBV6-5
CASSYSPGGPYEQYF
>TRBJ2-1|19|TRBV5-1
CASKIDSNFRAFRGNEQFF